These 10 T cell receptor beta chains originate from one sample sequenced in a study of vaccination and CD4 T cells after COVID-19. Antigens of these TCRs are unknown. Sequence data for DNA of cultured CD4+ T cells were generated by the Oncomine TCR Beta short-read assay. TCRdb re-called the PCR reads with MiXCR, one entry per CDR3 protein. Among around 16,000 distinct CDR3 sequences listed, less than 40% were seen once. Sample treatment: approximately 11-day PBMC culture with coronavirus spike peptide pools or control peptides (ViraFEST assay). The sample in question was CD4+ T cells from blood, cultured in vitro, obtained before SARS-CoV-2 vaccination. These receptors all come from a human donor who received a COVID-19 vaccine.

This clonotype was seen more than once but under ten times. The J gene is TRBJ1-5, the V gene TRBV19; D gene ambiguous. The CDR3 has 15 amino acids. Trimming pared 0 bases from V and 0 bases from J, leaving 6 bases between. The V gene's germline CDR1 is LNHDA and CDR2 SQIVND (reference sequence). CDR3 amino acids: CASSIDGYSNQPQHF. The CDR3 DNA reads TGTGCCAGTAGTATAGACGGGTATAGCAATCAGCCCCAGCATTTT.

The chain carries TRBV7-9 and TRBJ1-3, with D perhaps matching TRBD1 (5 bases). The CDR3 sequence is 16 residues long. Trimming left V 5 bases short and J 2 bases short, with 16 bases between. Germline CDR1 and CDR2: SEHNR and FQNEAQ (reference sequence). CDR3 protein: CASSPPGQGAGNTIYF. The CDR3 DNA is TGTGCCAGCAGCCCCCCAGGGCAGGGAGCTGGAAACACCATATATTTT.

The chain has TRBV20-1 and TRBJ2-3; 15 nucleotides line up with TRBD2. V lost 6 bases and J lost 3; bases outside the gene matches: 7. Germline-derived CDR1 and CDR2 are DFQATT and SNEGSKA (reference sequence). The CDR3 consists of 16 residues. The CDR3 region has the DNA TGCAGTGCCGAGGCCGGGACTAGCGGGGGGACAGATACGCAGTATTTT. Its translation is CSAEAGTSGGTDTQYF.

The chain links TRBV27 to TRBJ2-1, with 8 bases matching TRBD1. With V trimmed by 5 bases and J by 5 bases, 2 bases remained unmatched. CDR3 length: 13 residues. Germline CDR1 and CDR2: MNHEY and SMNVEV (reference sequence). CDR3 sequence (DNA): TGTGCCAGCAGTCCGGACAGGGACAATGAGCAGTTCTTC. It is translated as CASSPDRDNEQFF.

This chain links TRBV20-1 with TRBJ2-7, with D possibly matching TRBD1 (6 bases). CDR3 length: 14 amino acids. Trimming took off 1 base at V and 3 bases at J, with 13 bases between the two ends. Germline loops: CDR1 DFQATT, CDR2 SNEGSKA (reference sequence). CDR3 sequence (DNA): TGCAGTGCTAGAGGTCTGGGGGCTAACTACGAGCAGTACTTC. It codes for CSARGLGANYEQYF.

The chain employs TRBV7-8 and TRBJ2-6; weak D call: TRBD2 (5 bases). This CDR3 is built from 16 residues. CDR1 and CDR2 from the germline V gene are SGHVS and FQNEAQ. The V end lost 1 base, the J end lost 1 base, and 8 bases lay between the germline ends. As DNA, the CDR3 is TGTGCCAGCAGCTTAGTAACGGGGTCTGGGGCCAACGTCCTGACTTTC. Amino acid sequence: CASSLVTGSGANVLTF.

This clonotype was picked up a small number of times. The chain uses TRBV11-3 and TRBJ2-5, with D tentatively TRBD2 (5 bases). Germline CDR1 reads SGHNT; CDR2 reads YENEEA. The V and J ends lost 1 base and 2 bases respectively, with 5 bases between them. CDR3 length: 13 residues. The CDR3 DNA sequence: TGTGCCAGCAGCTTAGGAGGGCAAGAGACCCAGTACTTC. This translates into CASSLGGQETQYF.

This clonotype was recorded a few times. Here the CDR3 reads CASRRTNYGYTF. CDR3 sequence (DNA): TGTGCCAGCAGGCGGACAAACTATGGCTACACCTTC. The rearrangement links TRBV6-1 to TRBJ1-2, with D tentatively TRBD1 (5 bases). Germline V gene sequence: CDR1 MNHNS, CDR2 SASEGT. The CDR3 extends over 12 amino acids. V gave up 6 bases and J gave up 2 bases, with 7 bases separating them.

J is TRBJ2-1 and V is TRBV29-1; 7 bases agree with TRBD1. The germline V gene has CDR1 SQVTM and CDR2 ANQGSEA. CDR3 length equals 14 residues. Trimming cost V 0 bases and J 6 bases; bases outside gene matches: 5. CDR3 bases: TGCAGCGTTGAAGATCGAGCAGGGGGCAATGAGCAGTTCTTC. It codes for CSVEDRAGGNEQFF.

The chain carries TRBV5-5 and TRBJ1-5; tentative D call: TRBD1 (6 bases). From germline, CDR1 is SGHKS and CDR2 YYEKEE (reference sequence). Trimming left V 0 bases short and J 0 bases short, with 16 bases between. The CDR3 extends over 18 amino acids. In DNA, the CDR3 is TGTGCCAGCAGCTTGGGATACAGGGTAGGGAATAGCAATCAGCCCCAGCATTTT. Its translation: CASSLGYRVGNSNQPQHF. Full variable domain (outside the CDR3, taken from reference TRBV5-5 and TRBJ1-5): DAGVTQSPTHLIKTRGQQVTLRCSPISGHKSVSWYQQVLGQGPQFIFQYYEKEERGRGNFPDRFSARQFPNYSSELNVNALLLGDSALYLCASSLGYRVGNSNQPQHFGDGTRLSIL.